This T cell receptor beta chain came from a study of blood T cell repertoires in COVID-19 (dated by TCRdb to the early 2020s). Notes on the research overall: Samples from collaborators originated in the United States, Italy and Spain and spanned both the acute and convalescent phases of COVID-19. The prospective study material was composed of cDNA or gDNA derived from T cells, B-cell-depleted T cells, or PBMCs. Where available, HLA class I and class II types were obtained from metadata supplied by the sample provider rather than from assay-based typing. Samples came from the ongoing ImmuneRACE study (first 160 participants) plus 1,254 subjects from 6 global collaborators. The repertoires were released in a freely available public database meant as a resource for research on the immune response to SARS-CoV-2. Deeply sampled blood TCRbeta repertoires from subjects exposed to, actively infected with, or recovered from COVID-19 were included in the dataset. A de-identified subject ID, COVID-19 status, age in years and sex were almost always included in the sample metadata.

As concerns this clone: It has no known antigen specificity. No base-level quality is on record; no much larger clone is a single base apart.

What the authors observed across the whole study: How much clinical and demographic metadata was included differed by source and by participant, and the metadata was provided uncurated.

TCRbeta CDR3 regions were amplified from genomic DNA by means of the immunoSEQ Assay, a bias-controlled multiplex PCR. For the original study's pipeline: The number of nucleated cells in each sample was estimated from the amplification of reference gene primers within the assay. Sequence reads were collapsed and filtered to measure the absolute abundance of every unique TCRbeta CDR3 rearrangement. Productive Simpson clonality was computed per sample as the square root of Simpson's diversity index over productive rearrangements. Sourced from immuneACCESS, this table was stored by TCRdb with only in-frame sequences that have V and J called. A share of the clones is absent; for the studies checked, an unresolved V gene accounts for under half, and the remainder has no known explanation. The V and J calls and clone size come from that table; D and trimming were worked out from the DNA. In this sample the table shows 130,000 or so clones, under 90% of which occur a single time. The ten largest clones capture over 7.5% of the sample.

Collaborating institutions collected whole blood in K2EDTA tubes following their own protocols. For TCRbeta analysis, collaborators shipped samples as frozen whole blood, isolated PBMCs, or DNA extracted from either of those sample types. The CDR3 runs 15 residues from the cysteine to the phenylalanine. The DNA shown is the 45-base CDR3, in frame from base 1. Here V drops 3 bases and J drops 5 bases, and the junction holds 6 bases not matched to any gene. In the germline V gene, CDR1 corresponds to MDHEN and CDR2 to SYDVKM. The sample consisted of peripheral blood. The rearrangement joined TRBV28 to TRBJ1-5, and 8 junctional nucleotides match TRBD1. This TCR was recovered from a woman aged 55-69 years with active or convalescent COVID-19. Read as DNA, the sequence is TGTGCCAGCAGTTTGGACAGGGAGGACTATCAGCCCCAGCATTTT. Translated, it reads CASSLDREDYQPQHF.